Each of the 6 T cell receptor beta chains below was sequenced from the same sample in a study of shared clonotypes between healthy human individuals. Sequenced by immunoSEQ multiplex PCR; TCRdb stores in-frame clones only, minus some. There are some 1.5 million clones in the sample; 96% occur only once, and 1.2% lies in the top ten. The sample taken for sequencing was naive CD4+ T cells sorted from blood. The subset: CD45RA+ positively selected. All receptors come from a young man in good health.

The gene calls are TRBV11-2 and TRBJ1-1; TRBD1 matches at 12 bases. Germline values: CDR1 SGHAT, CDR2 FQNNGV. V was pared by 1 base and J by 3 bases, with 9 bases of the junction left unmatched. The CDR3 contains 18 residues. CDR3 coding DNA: TGTGCCAGCAGCTTAGTAGGGACAGGGGGCGCGTGGGACACTGAAGCTTTCTTT. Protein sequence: CASSLVGTGGAWDTEAFF.

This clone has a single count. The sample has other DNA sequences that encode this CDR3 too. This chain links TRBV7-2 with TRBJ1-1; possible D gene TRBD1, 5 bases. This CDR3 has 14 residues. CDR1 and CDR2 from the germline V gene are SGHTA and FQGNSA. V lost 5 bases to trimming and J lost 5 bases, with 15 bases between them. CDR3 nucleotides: TGTGCCAGCAGCCTCCGGCAGGGAGGGACTGAAGCTTTCTTT. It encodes CASSLRQGGTEAFF.

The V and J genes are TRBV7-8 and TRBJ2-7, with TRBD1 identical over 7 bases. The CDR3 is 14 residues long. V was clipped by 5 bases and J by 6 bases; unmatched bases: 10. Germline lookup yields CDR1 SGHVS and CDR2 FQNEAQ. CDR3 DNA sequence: TGTGCCAGCAGCCTCGACAGGGACCTTGGCGAGCAGTACTTC. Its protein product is CASSLDRDLGEQYF.

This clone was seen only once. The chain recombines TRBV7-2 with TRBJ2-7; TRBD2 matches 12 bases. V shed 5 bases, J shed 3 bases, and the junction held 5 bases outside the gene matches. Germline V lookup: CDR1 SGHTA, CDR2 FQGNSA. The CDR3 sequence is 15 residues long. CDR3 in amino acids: CASSRTSGAFYEQYF. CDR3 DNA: TGTGCCAGCAGCCGGACTAGCGGGGCTTTCTACGAGCAGTACTTC. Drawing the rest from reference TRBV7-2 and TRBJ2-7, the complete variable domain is GAGVSQSPSNKVTEKGKDVELRCDPISGHTALYWYRQSLGQGLEFLIYFQGNSAPDKSGLPSDRFSAERTGGSVSTLTIQRTQQEDSAVYLCASSRTSGAFYEQYFGPGTRLTVT.

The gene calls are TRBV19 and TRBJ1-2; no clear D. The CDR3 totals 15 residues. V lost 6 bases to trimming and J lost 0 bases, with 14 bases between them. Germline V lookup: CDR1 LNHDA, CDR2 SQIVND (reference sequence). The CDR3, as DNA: TGTGCCAGTAGGTCGTCCCCAGCAACTAACTATGGCTACACCTTC. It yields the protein CASRSSPATNYGYTF.

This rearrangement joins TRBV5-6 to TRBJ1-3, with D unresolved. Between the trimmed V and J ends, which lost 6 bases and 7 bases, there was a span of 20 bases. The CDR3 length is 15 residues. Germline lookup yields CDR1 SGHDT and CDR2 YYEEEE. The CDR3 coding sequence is TGTGCCAGCACCCCCTCCCGGGAAGCCCCCAACACCATATATTTT. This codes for CASTPSREAPNTIYF.